Presented here are 23 T cell receptor beta chains from one specimen sequenced in a study of T-cell reconstitution after alpha-beta-depleted transplantation in children. Unique molecular identifiers were built into the TCRbeta library. TCRdb called the PCR reads again in MiXCR, with one record for every CDR3 protein. The table shows approximately 300,000 distinct CDR3 sequences, with 10% occurring only once. Sequences were derived from PBMCs, sampled before TCRalphabeta/CD19-depleted stem cell transplant. Every receptor here comes from a boy under two years old with acute myeloid leukemia, due to receive a stem cell transplant.

This clonotype was seen many times. In nucleotides, the CDR3 is TGTGCCAGCAGTGCGGGAGGGAACACCGGGGAGCTGTTTTTT. Translating gives CASSAGGNTGELFF. This chain links TRBV9 with TRBJ2-2, with 8 bases lining up with TRBD2. The CDR3 is 14 amino acids. Trimming removed 5 bases from V and 1 base from J; junction bases left unmatched: 1. The germline CDR1 and CDR2 sequences are SGDLS and YYNGEE. The whole variable domain, remainder taken from reference TRBV9 and TRBJ2-2, is DSGVTQTPKHLITATGQRVTLRCSPRSGDLSVYWYQQSLDQGLQFLIQYYNGEERAKGNILERFSAQQFPDLHSELNLSSLELGDSALYFCASSAGGNTGELFFGEGSRLTVL.

V and J are TRBV5-1 and TRBJ1-2; a possible D gene is TRBD1 (6 bases). V lost 2 bases and J 6 bases, leaving 11 bases between the germline ends. The CDR3 is 13 amino acids. Germline values: CDR1 SGHRS, CDR2 YFSETQ. CDR3 protein: CASSFWGGNGYTF. For the CDR3, the DNA is TGCGCCAGCAGCTTCTGGGGGGGCAATGGCTACACCTTC.

This clonotype occurred many times. The chain employs TRBV10-3 and TRBJ1-1; 10 positions match TRBD1. Germline CDR1 and CDR2: ENHRY and SYGVKD. There are 14 residues in the CDR3. Trimming at V came to 6 bases and at J to 0 bases, leaving 1 base not matched to a gene. The DNA of the CDR3 is TGTGCCATCAGCGGGACAGGGGTGAACACTGAAGCTTTCTTT. This sequence encodes CAISGTGVNTEAFF.

This clonotype was seen at least ten times. The genes are TRBV7-2 and TRBJ2-3; no reliable D call. V was cut by 1 base and J by 4 bases, with 12 bases left in between. This CDR3 spans 15 amino acids. Looked up from germline, CDR1 is SGHTA and CDR2 is FQGNSA. DNA of the CDR3: TGTGCCAGCAGCTTAGATTGGGCTAGGTCAGATACGCAGTATTTT. This translates into CASSLDWARSDTQYF.

This clonotype was observed a handful of times. This chain links TRBV7-9 with TRBJ2-7; D might be TRBD2 (6 bases). Germline V gives CDR1 SEHNR, CDR2 FQNEAQ (reference sequence). V was cut by 1 base and J by 2 bases, with 12 bases left in between. The CDR3 contains 15 residues. The CDR3, as DNA: TGTGCCAGCAGCTTAGGGGGCCCGGGGGCCTACGAGCAGTACTTC. Translating gives CASSLGGPGAYEQYF.

This clonotype has just a few counts. The chain combines TRBV6-5 with TRBJ2-3; 10 bases are shared with TRBD2. Germline CDR1 and CDR2: MNHEY and SVGAGI. With V trimmed by 4 bases and J by 2 bases, 9 bases remained unmatched. The CDR3 extends over 17 amino acids. The CDR3 region has the DNA TGTGCCAGCAGTTCCCTCTGGACTAGCGGCTTCACAGATACGCAGTATTTT. It is translated as CASSSLWTSGFTDTQYF.

The rearrangement links TRBV7-3 to TRBJ2-6; D perhaps matches TRBD2 (6 bases). The CDR3 runs to 19 residues. The V end lost 5 bases, the J end lost 4 bases, and 24 bases lay between the germline ends. Germline CDR1 is SGHTA and CDR2 is FQGTGA. The CDR3 nucleotides are TGTGCCAGCAGCCTCTCCCGGGTGCAGGGACTGGGGGGGGCCAACGTCCTGACTTTC. The encoded protein is CASSLSRVQGLGGANVLTF.

In this sample, this clonotype turned up many times. The V and J genes are TRBV28 and TRBJ2-5, with D possibly being TRBD2 (7 bases). The CDR3 runs to 15 residues. The ends were cut back, 5 bases at V and 5 bases at J, with 18 bases in the middle. The germline CDR1 and CDR2 sequences are MDHEN and SYDVKM. Here the CDR3 reads CASSPSGAGVETQYF. Written as DNA, the CDR3 is TGTGCCAGCAGTCCCTCGGGGGCGGGAGTTGAGACCCAGTACTTC.

The chain uses TRBV20-1 and TRBJ2-4; 9 bases line up with TRBD1. The germline gives CDR1 DFQATT, CDR2 SNEGSKA (reference sequence). The CDR3 contains 14 residues. The trim removed 6 bases at V and 5 bases at J, leaving 8 bases unmatched. CDR3 sequence: CSAPGQGSENIQYF. The CDR3 coding sequence is TGCAGTGCCCCGGGACAGGGATCGGAAAACATTCAGTACTTC.

V is TRBV5-4 and J is TRBJ2-1; D gene unclear. The germline gives CDR1 SGHNT, CDR2 YYREEE (reference sequence). The CDR3 is 14 amino acids. V was trimmed by 1 base and J by 6 bases, leaving 11 bases between them. The CDR3 DNA reads TGTGCCAGCAGCTTGCGGGTTTTTGGCAATGAGCAGTTCTTC. The encoded protein is CASSLRVFGNEQFF.

This clonotype appeared many times. V is TRBV7-2 and J is TRBJ2-7, with 15 bases identical to TRBD2. Germline CDR1 is SGHTA and CDR2 is FQGNSA. The CDR3 is made up of 16 amino acids. V gave up 5 bases and J gave up 6 bases; unmatched junction bases: 8. The CDR3, as DNA: TGTGCCAGCAGCCGCCTTGGGACTAGCGGGAGGAGCGAGCAGTACTTC. Its translation is CASSRLGTSGRSEQYF.

In this sample, this clonotype turned up many times. The rearrangement links TRBV15 to TRBJ1-1; unclear D gene. The V and J ends lost 1 base and 3 bases respectively, with 15 bases between them. The CDR3 loop spans 16 amino acids. From germline, CDR1 is LNHNV and CDR2 YYDKDF (reference sequence). The CDR3 here is CATSRGVTRVYTEAFF. In DNA form, the CDR3 reads TGTGCCACCAGCAGAGGGGTGACGAGGGTGTACACTGAAGCTTTCTTT.

This clonotype was detected many times. This chain connects TRBV9 to TRBJ1-6, with TRBD1 matching over 10 bases. V shed 4 bases, J shed 9 bases, and the junction held 7 bases outside the gene matches. The germline V gene has CDR1 SGDLS and CDR2 YYNGEE. There are 15 residues in the CDR3. CDR3 region: CASSTRTGGGSPLHF. CDR3 coding DNA: TGTGCCAGCAGCACCCGGACAGGGGGAGGTTCACCCCTCCACTTT.

The chain combines TRBV3-1 with TRBJ2-7; 9 positions agree with TRBD1. In germline, CDR1 is LGHDT, CDR2 YNNKEL (reference sequence). CDR3 length: 13 residues. The V segment lost 5 bases and the J segment 9 bases; nucleotides outside the gene matches: 8. CDR3 loop: CASSYNGQGRQYF. CDR3 nucleotide sequence: TGTGCCAGCAGCTACAACGGACAGGGGCGGCAGTACTTC.

This clonotype was counted many times. J is TRBJ2-7 and V is TRBV20-1, with D unclear. CDR1 and CDR2 (germline): DFQATT, SNEGSKA (reference sequence). The CDR3 has 12 amino acids. Trimming removed 0 bases from V and 2 bases from J, with 5 bases in between. Written as DNA, the CDR3 is TGCAGTGCTAGAGATGGGGCCTACGAGCAGTACTTC. Its translation: CSARDGAYEQYF.

With regard to this clonotype: An end of the junction does not agree with germline; a read error may underlie this. The chain recombines TRBV20-1 with TRBJ2-1; maybe TRBD1 (7 bases). CDR1 is DFQATT and CDR2 is SNEGSKA in the germline V gene (reference sequence). The CDR3 extends over 14 amino acids. Here the CDR3 DNA reads TGCTGTGCTAGGAGGGGGCGGAGCTACAATGAGCAGTTCTTC. Translation: CCARRGRSYNEQFF.

This clonotype was counted many times. The chain has TRBV3-1 and TRBJ2-3; maybe TRBD2 (5 bases). The CDR3 is 15 residues long. V gave up 0 bases and J gave up 2 bases, with 9 bases separating them. Germline V CDR1 and CDR2: LGHDT, YNNKEL (reference sequence). DNA of the CDR3: TGTGCCAGCAGCCAAGACTACCTAGCCACAGATACGCAGTATTTT. Translation: CASSQDYLATDTQYF.

The genes are TRBV28 and TRBJ2-7; 12 nucleotides match TRBD2. CDR3 size: 16 residues. Trimming removed 2 bases from V and 1 base from J; junction bases left unmatched: 3. Germline CDR1 is MDHEN and CDR2 is SYDVKM. The CDR3 region is CASSLRTSGVSYEQYF. The CDR3 bases are TGTGCCAGCAGTTTACGGACTAGCGGGGTTTCCTACGAGCAGTACTTC.

This chain uses TRBV9 with TRBJ1-1; D is uncertain. This CDR3 spans 13 amino acids. V shed 0 bases and J shed 3 bases, with 6 bases lying between them. The V gene's germline CDR1 is SGDLS and CDR2 YYNGEE. The CDR3, as DNA: TGTGCCAGCAGCGTAGGTGGACACACTGAAGCTTTCTTT. Protein: CASSVGGHTEAFF.

In its sample, this clonotype was seen a few times. The chain joins TRBV19 to TRBJ1-2, with 7 bases fitting TRBD1. J gave up 5 bases and V 2 bases, and 5 bases lay outside the gene matches. The V gene's germline CDR1 is LNHDA and CDR2 SQIVND (reference sequence). The CDR3 contains 14 residues. The DNA of the CDR3 is TGTGCCAGTAGTATACAGACAGGGAGGTATGGCTACACCTTC. This translates into CASSIQTGRYGYTF.

This clonotype was recorded many times. This chain joins TRBV28 and TRBJ2-1; TRBD2 agrees at 13 bases. This CDR3 region has 16 residues. CDR1 is MDHEN and CDR2 is SYDVKM in the germline V gene. The CDR3 coding sequence is TGTGCACGGCTACTAGCGGGAGGGCCAACCTACAATGAGCAGTTCTTC. Translating it yields CARLLAGGPTYNEQFF.

The V and J genes are TRBV4-3 and TRBJ2-4; D gene uncertain. CDR3 length equals 13 residues. The ends were cut back, 0 bases at V and 3 bases at J, with 3 bases in the middle. Germline V gives CDR1 LGHNA, CDR2 YSLEER. The CDR3: CASSQDNKNIQYF. The CDR3 DNA sequence: TGCGCCAGCAGCCAAGATAACAAAAACATTCAGTACTTC.

This clonotype was detected only a few times. The CDR3 loop reads CASSKVIGTYNSPLHF. The CDR3 DNA follows: TGCGCCAGCAGCAAAGTAATCGGGACCTATAATTCACCCCTCCACTTT. The chain has TRBV5-1 and TRBJ1-6; D unresolved. Germline V lookup: CDR1 SGHRS, CDR2 YFSETQ. Trimming took 4 bases from V and 2 from J, leaving 13 bases between them. The CDR3 is made up of 16 amino acids.